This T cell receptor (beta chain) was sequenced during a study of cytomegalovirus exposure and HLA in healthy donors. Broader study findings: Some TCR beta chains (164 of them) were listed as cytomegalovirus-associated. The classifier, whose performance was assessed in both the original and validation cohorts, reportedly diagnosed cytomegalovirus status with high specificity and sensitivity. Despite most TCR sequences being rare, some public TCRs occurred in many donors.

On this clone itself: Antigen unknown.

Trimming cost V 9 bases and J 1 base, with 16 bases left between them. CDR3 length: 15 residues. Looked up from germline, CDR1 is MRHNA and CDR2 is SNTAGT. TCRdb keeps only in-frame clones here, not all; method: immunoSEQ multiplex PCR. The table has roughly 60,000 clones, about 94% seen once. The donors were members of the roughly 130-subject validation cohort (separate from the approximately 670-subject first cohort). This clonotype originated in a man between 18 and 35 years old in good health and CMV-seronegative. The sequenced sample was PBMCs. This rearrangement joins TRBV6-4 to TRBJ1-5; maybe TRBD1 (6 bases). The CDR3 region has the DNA TGTGCCAGGGTCTATGGACAGATCAGCAATCAGCCCCAGCATTTT. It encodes CARVYGQISNQPQHF.